The 21 T cell receptor beta chains below come from one sample, sequenced in a study of shared clonotypes between healthy human individuals. Clones were read by immunoSEQ multiplex PCR, and TCRdb kept only the in-frame ones, dropping some. Of over 2 million clones in the sample, around 93% were seen once. The source material was naive CD4+ T cells from PBMCs. As to subset: CD45RA+ positively selected. These receptor sequences come from a man between 18 and 35 years old in good health. Some clones in this sample may be carry-over from other donors' samples.

The rearrangement uses TRBV29-1 and TRBJ1-1; D not resolved. The germline V gene encodes CDR1 SQVTM and CDR2 ANQGSEA. This CDR3 contains 14 residues. The ends were cut back, 2 bases at V and 0 bases at J, with 10 bases in the middle. CDR3 DNA sequence: TGCAGCGTTGAATGGGAGCACATGAACACTGAAGCTTTCTTT. Its protein is CSVEWEHMNTEAFF.

This chain uses TRBV7-8 with TRBJ2-2, with D perhaps assigned TRBD1 or TRBD2 (5 bases each). This CDR3 spans 16 amino acids. Trimming removed 5 bases from V and 1 base from J, with 14 bases in between. The germline gives CDR1 SGHVS, CDR2 FQNEAQ. CDR3 in DNA: TGTGCCAGCAGCCCCGGGACGGCATTGAACACCGGGGAGCTGTTTTTT. Translating it yields CASSPGTALNTGELFF. Using reference TRBV7-8 and TRBJ2-2 for the parts outside the CDR3, the full variable domain is GAGVSQSPRYKVAKRGQDVALRCDPISGHVSLFWYQQALGQGPEFLTYFQNEAQLDKSGLPSDRFFAERPEGSVSTLKIQRTQQEDSAVYLCASSPGTALNTGELFFGEGSRLTVL.

This clone was counted a single time. This sequence joins TRBV19 and TRBJ2-7; TRBD2 aligns across 7 bases. The germline gives CDR1 LNHDA, CDR2 SQIVND (reference sequence). The CDR3 has 17 residues. J gave up 5 bases and V 1 base, and 14 bases lay outside the gene matches. The CDR3 loop reads CASSIGRSGAASNEQYF. CDR3 sequence (DNA): TGTGCCAGTAGTATAGGTAGGAGCGGGGCGGCCTCGAACGAGCAGTACTTC.

Points on this clone: The germline gene is not matched at one end of the junction; a read error may be the cause. The chain links TRBV7-9 to TRBJ2-7; D call uncertain. Germline V gene lookup returns CDR1 SEHNR and CDR2 FQNEAQ (reference sequence). This CDR3 is 12 amino acids long. The CDR3 sequence is CASSLILGNHNF. Written as DNA, the CDR3 is TGTGCCAGCAGCTTAATCCTTGGGAACCACAACTTC.

This sequence joins TRBV9 and TRBJ2-1, with D perhaps matching TRBD1 or TRBD2 (6 bases each). The CDR3 totals 16 residues. The ends were cut back, 3 bases at V and 0 bases at J, with 13 bases in the middle. The germline V gene encodes CDR1 SGDLS and CDR2 YYNGEE. The CDR3 here is CASSAGAGSSYNEQFF. Here the CDR3 DNA reads TGTGCCAGCAGCGCGGGGGCGGGGAGCTCCTACAATGAGCAGTTCTTC.

Comments on this clone: Within the sample, other DNA sequences also encode this same CDR3. This chain uses TRBV28 with TRBJ1-2, with D uncertain. Germline values: CDR1 MDHEN, CDR2 SYDVKM. Trimming stripped 6 bases from V and 2 bases from J, with 7 bases between. CDR3 size: 12 residues. CDR3: CASRKQNYGYTF. The CDR3 DNA sequence: TGTGCCAGCAGGAAACAGAACTATGGCTACACCTTC.

Regarding this clone: This sample includes further DNA sequences coding for the same CDR3. Here the CDR3 reads CASSLGTVYEQYF. CDR3 in DNA: TGCGCCAGCAGCCTGGGGACTGTCTACGAGCAGTACTTC. J is TRBJ2-7 and V is TRBV5-1, with D perhaps matching TRBD2 (6 bases). The CDR3 spans 13 residues. CDR1 is SGHRS and CDR2 is YFSETQ in the germline V gene. Trimming stripped 4 bases from V and 3 bases from J, with 11 bases between. Full variable domain (remainder filled in from reference TRBV5-1 and TRBJ2-7): KAGVTQTPRYLIKTRGQQVTLSCSPISGHRSVSWYQQTPGQGLQFLFEYFSETQRNKGNFPGRFSGRQFSNSRSEMNVSTLELGDSALYLCASSLGTVYEQYFGPGTRLTVT.

This chain connects TRBV6-5 to TRBJ2-7, with D perhaps matching TRBD1 (6 bases). V was pared by 6 bases and J by 9 bases, with 15 bases between. This CDR3 has 12 amino acids. CDR1 MNHEY and CDR2 SVGAGI come from the germline V gene. In nucleotides, the CDR3 is TGTGCCAGCAGATCAACAGGGTCTGGGCAGTACTTC. The encoded protein is CASRSTGSGQYF.

Remarks on this clone: The same CDR3 arises from other DNA sequences in this sample as well. The chain recombines TRBV5-1 with TRBJ2-5; D remains unclear. This CDR3 has 13 residues. Between the trimmed V and J ends, which lost 0 bases and 2 bases, there was a span of 5 bases. CDR1 is SGHRS and CDR2 is YFSETQ in the germline V gene. The DNA for the CDR3 is TGCGCCAGCAGCTTGGGTCAGCAAGAGACCCAGTACTTC. Translation gives CASSLGQQETQYF.

Comments on this clone: A read error is likely, as this CDR3 ends without the conserved phenylalanine or tryptophan. The gene calls are TRBV5-4 and TRBJ1-1, with D possibly being TRBD1 (5 bases). The CDR3 extends over 16 amino acids. V was shortened by 2 bases and J by 1 base, with 15 bases between the two germline ends. Germline assignment: CDR1 SGHNT and CDR2 YYREEE (reference sequence). CDR3: CASSLSRVNWNTEAFL. The CDR3, as DNA: TGTGCCAGCAGCTTATCCAGGGTGAACTGGAACACTGAAGCTTTCCTT.

This sequence joins TRBV5-1 and TRBJ1-1; D might be TRBD1 (5 bases). The CDR3 covers 15 residues. Germline V lookup: CDR1 SGHRS, CDR2 YFSETQ. V was shortened by 6 bases and J by 0 bases, with 15 bases between the two germline ends. CDR3 nucleotide sequence: TGCGCCAGCATACCAGTGGGGGGATTGAACACTGAAGCTTTCTTT. Residues: CASIPVGGLNTEAFF. The whole variable domain, remainder taken from reference TRBV5-1 and TRBJ1-1, is KAGVTQTPRYLIKTRGQQVTLSCSPISGHRSVSWYQQTPGQGLQFLFEYFSETQRNKGNFPGRFSGRQFSNSRSEMNVSTLELGDSALYLCASIPVGGLNTEAFFGQGTRLTVV.

The table lists this clone with a count of one. The V gene is TRBV5-1, the J gene TRBJ1-1; perhaps TRBD1 as D (6 bases). The germline V gene encodes CDR1 SGHRS and CDR2 YFSETQ. This CDR3 contains 15 residues. The V end lost 3 bases, the J end lost 0 bases, and 12 bases lay between the germline ends. The CDR3 is CASSYLGGLNTEAFF. DNA of the CDR3: TGCGCCAGCAGCTACCTCGGGGGCCTGAACACTGAAGCTTTCTTT.

The gene calls are TRBV28 and TRBJ2-2; tentative D call: TRBD2 (5 bases). With 2 bases removed from V and 9 bases from J, the gap between germline ends came to 13 bases. The germline V gene has CDR1 MDHEN and CDR2 SYDVKM. There are 14 residues in the CDR3. This CDR3 is CASSLAGIFRELFF. For the CDR3, the DNA is TGTGCCAGCAGTTTAGCCGGGATTTTCCGGGAGCTGTTTTTT. The full variable domain, in which reference TRBV28 and TRBJ2-2 provide the parts outside the CDR3, is DVKVTQSSRYLVKRTGEKVFLECVQDMDHENMFWYRQDPGLGLRLIYFSYDVKMKEKGDIPEGYSVSREKKERFSLILESASTNQTSMYLCASSLAGIFRELFFGEGSRLTVL.

The gene calls are TRBV30 and TRBJ2-5; D is perhaps TRBD1 (6 bases). The CDR3 length is 17 residues. V lost 1 base and J 5 bases, leaving 23 bases between the germline ends. The germline gives CDR1 GTSNPN, CDR2 SVGIG (reference sequence). The CDR3 DNA reads TGTGCCTGGAGTGGCACGATAACGGCAGGGGATACGGAGACCCAGTACTTC. Protein product: CAWSGTITAGDTETQYF.

A single count supports this clone. V usage is TRBV29-1 and J usage is TRBJ2-7, with D possibly TRBD1 on 6 matching bases. V lost 5 bases and J lost 3, with 11 bases in between. Germline CDR1 and CDR2: SQVTM and ANQGSEA. This CDR3 contains 12 residues. The CDR3 loop reads CSVTGQYYEQYF. Here the CDR3 DNA reads TGCAGCGTTACCGGACAGTACTACGAGCAGTACTTC.

This clone was observed a few times. This rearrangement joins TRBV28 to TRBJ1-5; D unclear. In germline, CDR1 is MDHEN, CDR2 SYDVKM. This CDR3 comprises 12 residues. V was pared by 5 bases and J by 3 bases, with 5 bases between. This CDR3 is CASSEPNQPQHF. Written as DNA, the CDR3 is TGTGCCAGCAGTGAACCCAATCAGCCCCAGCATTTT.

This clone has just one count. CDR3 sequence: CASTKTGGERGSQAFF. The CDR3 nucleotides read TGTGCCAGCACTAAGACAGGGGGTGAACGGGGCTCCCAAGCTTTCTTT. The J gene is TRBJ1-1, the V gene TRBV6-6; 9 bases align to TRBD1. V lost 7 bases and J lost 9; bases outside the gene matches: 18. CDR3 length equals 16 residues. CDR1 and CDR2 from the germline V gene are MNHNY and SVGAGI (reference sequence).

Concerning this clone: The sample carries other DNA sequences with the same CDR3. This sequence joins TRBV18 and TRBJ1-2; 9 bases agree with TRBD1. This CDR3 comprises 14 residues. CDR1 and CDR2 from the germline V gene are KGHSH and LQKENI. The J segment lost 8 bases and the V segment lost 2 bases, leaving 6 bases of the junction unmatched. The DNA for the CDR3 is TGTGCCAGCTCACCAGGACAGGGGTTGGGCGGCTACACCTTC. Translating it yields CASSPGQGLGGYTF. Complete variable domain (other parts from reference TRBV18 and TRBJ1-2): NAGVMQNPRHLVRRRGQEARLRCSPMKGHSHVYWYRQLPEEGLKFMVYLQKENIIDESGMPKERFSAEFPKEGPSILRIQQVVRGDSAAYFCASSPGQGLGGYTFGSGTRLTVV.

Points on this clone: The junction and the germline gene differ at one end; a read error may be behind it. The V gene is TRBV7-2, the J gene TRBJ1-1, with a possible D match to TRBD1 (5 bases). Germline V gives CDR1 SGHTA, CDR2 FQGNSA. The CDR3 contains 15 residues. CDR3 in amino acids: CASSPREGMNTEAFF. The DNA for the CDR3 is TGTGCCAGCAGCCCCCGGGAGGGGATGAATACTGAAGCTTTCTTT. The entire variable domain, with the rest obtained from reference TRBV7-2 and TRBJ1-1, is as follows: GAGVSQSPSNKVTEKGKDVELRCDPISGHTALYWYRQSLGQGLEFLIYFQGNSAPDKSGLPSDRFSAERTGGSVSTLTIQRTQQEDSAVYLCASSPREGMNTEAFFGQGTRLTVV.

The DNA for the CDR3 is TGTGCCAGTAGTACCTCCCCGAACCCCAACTACGAGCAGTACTTC. Encoded protein: CASSTSPNPNYEQYF. The chain is built from TRBV19 and TRBJ2-7, with D unresolved. The germline CDR1 and CDR2 sequences are LNHDA and SQIVND (reference sequence). This CDR3 spans 15 amino acids. V was clipped by 4 bases and J by 3 bases, with 16 bases between them.

This rearrangement joins TRBV4-1 to TRBJ1-5; the D is unclear. The germline V and J ends were trimmed by 0 bases and 3 bases, with 12 bases remaining between them. Germline V gene data show CDR1 as MGHRA and CDR2 as YSYEKL. The CDR3 spans 16 residues. CDR3 bases: TGCGCCAGCAGCCAAGATAGTACTCGACACAATCAGCCCCAGCATTTT. It is translated as CASSQDSTRHNQPQHF.